What follows describes a single TCR beta chain. The CDR3 has 13 amino acids. Looked up from germline, CDR1 is KGHDR and CDR2 is SFDVKD. With 5 bases removed from V and 6 bases from J, the gap between germline ends came to 13 bases. As handled by the study authors: Reference gene primer amplification yielded estimated nucleated cell counts. Sequenced by immunoSEQ multiplex PCR; TCRdb stores in-frame clones only, minus some. D and trimming come from the DNA, and the V and J calls and clone size come from that table. The sample lists some 80,000 clones; approximately 80% were seen once. This sample was included in a study of blood T cell repertoires in COVID-19. Study-wide background: Acute and convalescent COVID-19 specimens originated in the United States, Italy and Spain. T cells, B-cell-depleted T cells, or PBMCs provided the cDNA or gDNA that served as material.

The sample taken for sequencing was peripheral blood. This clonotype originated in a woman in her 70s with acute or convalescent COVID-19. V is TRBV24-1 and J is TRBJ2-7; D possibly corresponds to TRBD2 (6 bases). For the CDR3, the DNA is TGTGCCACCAGTGCCCGACTAGATTCCGAGCAGTACTTC. Protein product: CATSARLDSEQYF.